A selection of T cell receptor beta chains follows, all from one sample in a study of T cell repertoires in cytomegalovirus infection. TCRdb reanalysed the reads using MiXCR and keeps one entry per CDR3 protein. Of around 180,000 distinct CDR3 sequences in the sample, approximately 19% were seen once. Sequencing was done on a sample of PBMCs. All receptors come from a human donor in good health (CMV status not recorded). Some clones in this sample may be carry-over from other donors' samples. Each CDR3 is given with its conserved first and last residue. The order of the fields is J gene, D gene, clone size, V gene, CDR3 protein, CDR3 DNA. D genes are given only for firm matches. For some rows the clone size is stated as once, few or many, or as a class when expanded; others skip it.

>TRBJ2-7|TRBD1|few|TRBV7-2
CASSFPPHRDRGREQYF
TGTGCCAGCAGCTTTCCGCCCCACCGGGACAGGGGGCGCGAGCAGTACTTC
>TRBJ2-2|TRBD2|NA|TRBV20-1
CSAISGKNTGELFF
TGCAGTGCTATTAGCGGGAAAAACACCGGGGAGCTGTTTTTT
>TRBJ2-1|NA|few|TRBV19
CASSSNFYNEQFF
TGTGCCAGTAGTTCTAACTTCTACAATGAGCAGTTCTTC
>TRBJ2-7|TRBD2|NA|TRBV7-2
CASSLKAGGWEQYF
TGTGCCAGCAGCTTAAAAGCGGGAGGGTGGGAGCAGTACTTC
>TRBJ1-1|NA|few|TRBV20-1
CSARAERGRTEAFF
TGCAGTGCTAGAGCAGAGCGGGGGCGGACTGAAGCTTTCTTT
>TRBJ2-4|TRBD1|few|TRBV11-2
CASSLGTGSRNIQYF
TGTGCCAGCAGCTTAGGGACAGGGAGTAGAAACATTCAGTACTTC
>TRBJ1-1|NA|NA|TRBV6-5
CASSYSKFGRPGTEAFF
TGTGCCAGCAGTTACTCGAAGTTCGGGCGTCCTGGGACTGAAGCTTTCTTT
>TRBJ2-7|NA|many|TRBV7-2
CASSLSPAYEQYF
TGTGCCAGCAGCTTATCCCCAGCCTACGAGCAGTACTTC
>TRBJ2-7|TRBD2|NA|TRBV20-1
CSARDWSGGAQEQYF
TGCAGTGCTAGGGATTGGAGCGGGGGGGCACAGGAGCAGTACTTC
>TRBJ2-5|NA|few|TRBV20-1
CSARDRGQETQYF
TGCAGTGCTAGAGATCGGGGCCAAGAGACCCAGTACTTC
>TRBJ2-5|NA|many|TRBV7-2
CASSLGGPETQYF
TGTGCCAGCAGCTTGGGGGGGCCAGAGACCCAGTACTTC
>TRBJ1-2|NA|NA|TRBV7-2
CARSLAASTSNYGYTF
TGTGCCCGCAGCTTAGCAGCGTCAACGTCTAACTATGGCTACACCTTC
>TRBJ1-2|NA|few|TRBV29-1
CSVGGPGTYGYTF
TGCAGCGTTGGGGGACCGGGAACATATGGCTACACCTTC
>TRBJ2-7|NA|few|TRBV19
CASSSTEEQYF
TGTGCCAGTAGCTCGACGGAGGAGCAGTACTTC
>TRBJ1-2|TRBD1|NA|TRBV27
CASSWDRDNYGYTF
TGTGCCAGCAGTTGGGACAGGGATAACTATGGCTACACCTTC
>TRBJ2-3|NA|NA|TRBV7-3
CASSLRPGKGGHSTDTQYF
TGTGCCAGCAGCTTACGCCCGGGGAAGGGGGGCCATAGCACAGATACGCAGTATTTT
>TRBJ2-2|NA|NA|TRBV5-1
CASSTLLSTGELFF
TGCGCCAGCAGCACCCTGTTGAGCACCGGGGAGCTGTTTTTT
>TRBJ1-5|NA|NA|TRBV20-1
CSAGGQGNQPQHF
TGCAGTGCGGGTGGGCAGGGCAATCAGCCCCAGCATTTT